These 10 T cell receptor beta chains originate from one sample sequenced in a study of T cells after yellow fever vaccination (dated by TCRdb to about 2019). Sample treatment or condition, as interpreted from the label and publication: live attenuated yellow fever vaccine strain. The method behind the library was 5' RACE. TCRdb records Illumina HiSeq 2500 as the sequencer. TCRdb handled the public reads itself, with Q25 trimming in fastp and clone calling in MiXCR, and kept productive beta chains. For every CDR3 protein sequence, its rows merge into one entry that carries the most common genes and DNA. The sample table records about 360,000 distinct CDR3 sequences; 6.2% of these occur just once. The top ten constitute 15% of the sample. Sequencing used PBMCs, obtained 5 days after the yellow fever booster vaccination. All receptors come from a man aged 30 to 39 who received the YFV17D yellow fever vaccine.

J is TRBJ1-5 and V is TRBV20-1; D may be TRBD1 (5 bases). V gave up 4 bases and J gave up 2 bases, with 9 bases separating them. Germline assignment: CDR1 DFQATT and CDR2 SNEGSKA (reference sequence). CDR3 length: 13 amino acids. The DNA for the CDR3 is TGCAGTGCTATGGGGGGTGGCAATCAGCCCCAGCATTTT. It yields the protein CSAMGGGNQPQHF.

Many counts were recorded for this clonotype. The rearrangement uses TRBV27 and TRBJ2-1; TRBD1 matches 8 bases. CDR1 MNHEY and CDR2 SMNVEV come from the germline V gene (reference sequence). The CDR3 loop spans 13 amino acids. Trimming removed 6 bases from V and 8 bases from J; junction bases left unmatched: 6. This chain's CDR3 is CASRYRGMDEQFF. CDR3 coding DNA: TGTGCCAGCAGATACAGGGGGATGGATGAGCAGTTCTTC.

This clonotype has only a few counts. The chain combines TRBV7-2 with TRBJ2-3, with TRBD1 identical over 11 bases. Germline lookup yields CDR1 SGHTA and CDR2 FQGNSA. After removal of 5 bases from V and 3 bases from J, the junction contained 7 bases not matched to a gene. CDR3 length: 16 residues. CDR3 DNA: TGTGCCAGCAGCCCGCGGGGACAGGGGGGTACAGATACGCAGTATTTT. This sequence encodes CASSPRGQGGTDTQYF.

This clonotype has only a few counts. The chain's CDR3 is CASTTRTSGSSTQYF. CDR3 DNA: TGCGCCAGCACCACGAGGACTAGCGGGAGTTCAACGCAGTATTTT. The chain couples TRBV5-1 to TRBJ2-3; 13 nucleotides agree with TRBD2. CDR1 SGHRS and CDR2 YFSETQ come from the germline V gene. This CDR3 spans 15 amino acids. V shed 6 bases and J 9 bases; nucleotides not matched to a gene: 10.

This clonotype appeared a few times. The CDR3 here is CSARDGSGSGDEQYF. DNA for the CDR3: TGCAGTGCTAGAGATGGTAGCGGGAGTGGCGACGAGCAGTACTTC. V and J are TRBV20-1 and TRBJ2-7, with 9 bases lining up with TRBD2. In germline, CDR1 is DFQATT, CDR2 SNEGSKA (reference sequence). The CDR3 loop spans 15 amino acids. J gave up 5 bases and V 0 bases, and 8 bases lay outside the gene matches.

This clonotype has more than one count but fewer than ten. V gene TRBV12-3 or TRBV12-4 combines with J gene TRBJ2-3; D gene uncertain. This CDR3 has 12 residues. Trimming shortened V by 5 bases and J by 7 bases, and 10 bases separated the two germline ends. Here the CDR3 DNA reads TGTGCCAGCAGTCCAGGTGTGAATACGCAGTATTTT. Translating gives CASSPGVNTQYF.

The chain couples TRBV24-1 to TRBJ2-1; D not certain. Trimming stripped 5 bases from V and 7 bases from J, with 8 bases between. The germline V gene has CDR1 KGHDR and CDR2 SFDVKD. CDR3 length: 12 amino acids. CDR3 DNA sequence: TGTGCCACCAGTGGGACCTTGAATGAGCAGTTCTTC. Its translation is CATSGTLNEQFF.

This clonotype was detected only a few times. The chain combines TRBV30 with TRBJ2-7, with D hard to call. V was pared by 0 bases and J by 6 bases, with 6 bases between. Looked up from germline, CDR1 is GTSNPN and CDR2 is SVGIG (reference sequence). The CDR3 length is 11 residues. The CDR3 sequence: CAWSVRSEQYF. CDR3 nucleotide sequence: TGTGCCTGGAGTGTACGGAGCGAGCAGTACTTC.

This clonotype was detected ten times or more. The gene calls are TRBV7-9 and TRBJ2-7; 9 bases line up with TRBD2. The germline CDR1 and CDR2 sequences are SEHNR and FQNEAQ (reference sequence). CDR3 length equals 17 residues. Trimming removed 5 bases from V and 7 bases from J; junction bases left unmatched: 18. The CDR3 loop reads CASSPQRLLAGLGEQYF. CDR3 nucleotide sequence: TGTGCCAGCAGCCCCCAAAGGTTACTAGCGGGCCTGGGGGAGCAGTACTTC.

V gene TRBV14 combines with J gene TRBJ2-5; D is unresolved. Germline lookup yields CDR1 SGHDN and CDR2 FVKESK. V lost 3 bases to trimming and J lost 0 bases, with 2 bases between them. The CDR3 sequence is 12 residues long. CDR3 loop: CASSHYQETQYF. The DNA for the CDR3 is TGTGCCAGCAGCCACTACCAAGAGACCCAGTACTTC.